This T cell receptor (beta chain) emerged from a study of T-cell memory formation after mild COVID-19. Study observations and caveats: Among contracting clones, CD4+ were mainly CM/EM and CD8+ enriched in EMRA.

Remarks on this clonotype: Its antigen remains unidentified.

V was pared by 3 bases and J by 2 bases, with 9 bases of the junction left unmatched. This CDR3 comprises 17 residues. Germline-derived CDR1 and CDR2 are SEHNR and FQNEAQ (reference sequence). TCRdb used MiXCR to reprocess the 5' RACE reads, holding one entry per CDR3 protein. Among roughly 300,000 distinct CDR3 sequences listed, roughly 8.2% were seen once. The receptor's source is a man aged 18-30 years who had mild COVID-19 (a few samples of this study predate the infection). Cell type and time point are not known. The sequencing sample was made of PBMCs or a T cell subset sorted from them (not recorded which). The chain is built from TRBV7-9 and TRBJ2-3; 9 nucleotides line up with TRBD2. The chain's CDR3 is CASSFLASGASTDTQYF. The CDR3 nucleotides are TGTGCCAGCAGCTTTCTGGCTAGCGGGGCGTCCACAGATACGCAGTATTTT. Using reference TRBV7-9 and TRBJ2-3 for the parts outside the CDR3, the full variable domain is DTGVSQNPRHKITKRGQNVTFRCDPISEHNRLYWYRQTLGQGPEFLTYFQNEAQLEKSRLLSDRFSAERPKGSFSTLEIQRTEQGDSAMYLCASSFLASGASTDTQYFGPGTRLTVL.